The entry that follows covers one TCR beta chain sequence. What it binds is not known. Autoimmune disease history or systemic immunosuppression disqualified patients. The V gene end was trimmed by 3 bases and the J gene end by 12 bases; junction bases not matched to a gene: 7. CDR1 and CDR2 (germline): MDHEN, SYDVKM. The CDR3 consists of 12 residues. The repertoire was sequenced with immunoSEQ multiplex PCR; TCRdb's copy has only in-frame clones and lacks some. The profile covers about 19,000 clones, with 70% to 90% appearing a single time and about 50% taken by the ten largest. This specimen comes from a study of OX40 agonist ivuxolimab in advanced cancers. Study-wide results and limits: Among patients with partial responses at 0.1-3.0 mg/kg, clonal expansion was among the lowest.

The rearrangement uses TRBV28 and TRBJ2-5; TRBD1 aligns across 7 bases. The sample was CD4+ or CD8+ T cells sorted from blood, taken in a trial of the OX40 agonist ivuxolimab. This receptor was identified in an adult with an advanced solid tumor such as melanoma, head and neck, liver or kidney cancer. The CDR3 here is CASSLTGNVEYF. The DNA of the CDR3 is TGTGCCAGCAGTTTGACAGGGAATGTGGAGTACTTC. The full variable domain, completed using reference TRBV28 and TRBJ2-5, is DVKVTQSSRYLVKRTGEKVFLECVQDMDHENMFWYRQDPGLGLRLIYFSYDVKMKEKGDIPEGYSVSREKKERFSLILESASTNQTSMYLCASSLTGNVEYFGPGTRLLVL.